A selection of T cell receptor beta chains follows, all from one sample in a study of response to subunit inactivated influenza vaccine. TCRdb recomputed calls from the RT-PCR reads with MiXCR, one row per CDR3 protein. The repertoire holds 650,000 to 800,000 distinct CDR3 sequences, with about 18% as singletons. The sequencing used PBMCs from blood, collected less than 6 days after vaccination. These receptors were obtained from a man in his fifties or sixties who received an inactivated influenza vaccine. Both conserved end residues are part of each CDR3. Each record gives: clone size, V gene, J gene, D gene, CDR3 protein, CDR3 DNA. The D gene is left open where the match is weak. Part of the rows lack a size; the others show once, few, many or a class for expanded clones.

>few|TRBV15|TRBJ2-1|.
CATSRDREHYNEQFF
TGTGCCACCAGCAGAGATCGGGAACACTACAATGAGCAGTTCTTC
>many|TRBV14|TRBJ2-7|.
CASSQTVGPLSYEQYF
TGTGCCAGCAGCCAAACGGTTGGGCCTCTCTCCTACGAGCAGTACTTC
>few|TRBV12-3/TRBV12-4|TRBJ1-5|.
CASSPAGINQPQHF
TGTGCCAGCAGCCCAGCGGGCATCAATCAGCCCCAGCATTTT
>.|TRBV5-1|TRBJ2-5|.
CASSLGGREYQETQYF
TGCGCCAGCAGCTTGGGCGGCAGGGAGTACCAAGAGACCCAGTACTTC
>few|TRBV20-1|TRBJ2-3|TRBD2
CSATSGRTDTQYF
TGCAGTGCGACTAGCGGACGCACAGATACGCAGTATTTT
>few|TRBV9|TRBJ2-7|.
CASSVGNSAYEQYF
TGTGCCAGCAGCGTAGGAAATAGCGCCTACGAGCAGTACTTC
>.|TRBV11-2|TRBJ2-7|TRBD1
CASSLRTGESYEQYF
TGTGCCAGCAGCTTAAGGACAGGGGAGTCCTACGAGCAGTACTTC
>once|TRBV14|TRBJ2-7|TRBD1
CASSHLRGTGNAYEQYF
TGTGCCAGCAGCCATTTACGCGGGACAGGGAACGCCTACGAGCAGTACTTC
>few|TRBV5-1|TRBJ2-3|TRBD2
CASYLAGGTDTQYF
TGCGCCAGCTATCTAGCGGGGGGTACAGATACGCAGTATTTT
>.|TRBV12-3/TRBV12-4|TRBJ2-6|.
CASSFIMGSGANVLTF
TGTGCCAGCAGTTTTATAATGGGGTCTGGGGCCAACGTCCTGACTTTC
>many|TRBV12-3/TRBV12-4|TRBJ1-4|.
CASSLHQGTGKLFF
TGTGCCAGCAGTTTGCATCAGGGTACGGGAAAACTGTTTTTT
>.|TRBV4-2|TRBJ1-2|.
CASSQDISIRKYTF
TGTGCCAGCAGCCAAGATATTTCAATTAGGAAGTACACCTTC
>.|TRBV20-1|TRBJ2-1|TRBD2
CSAREGSGRASEQFF
TGCAGTGCTAGAGAGGGTAGCGGGAGGGCCAGTGAGCAGTTCTTC
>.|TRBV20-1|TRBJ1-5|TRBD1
CSARQGASGNQPQHF
TGCAGTGCTAGACAGGGGGCGTCGGGCAATCAGCCCCAGCATTTT
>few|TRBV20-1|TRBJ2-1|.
CSASSPFGQFF
TGCAGTGCTAGTTCTCCCTTTGGGCAGTTCTTC
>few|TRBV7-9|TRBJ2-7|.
CASSLYSRPRDEQYF
TGTGCCAGCAGCTTATACAGCCGTCCGCGGGACGAGCAGTACTTC
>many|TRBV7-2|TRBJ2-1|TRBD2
CASSRTSGSSYNEQFF
TGTGCCAGCAGTCGGACTAGCGGGAGCTCCTACAATGAGCAGTTCTTC
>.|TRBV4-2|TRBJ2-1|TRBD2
CASSLPAGAPSYNEQFF
TGTGCCAGCAGCCTACCAGCGGGAGCCCCCTCCTACAATGAGCAGTTCTTC
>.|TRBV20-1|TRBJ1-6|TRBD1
CSAPFGTGAFSPLHF
TGCAGTGCTCCATTCGGGACAGGGGCCTTTTCACCCCTCCACTTT
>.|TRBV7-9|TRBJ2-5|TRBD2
CASSFVAGNMGTQYF
TGTGCCAGCAGCTTCGTAGCGGGGAACATGGGGACCCAGTACTTC
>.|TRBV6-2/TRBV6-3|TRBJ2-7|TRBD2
CASSSSGKSYEQYF
TGTGCCAGCAGTTCTAGCGGGAAGTCTTACGAGCAGTACTTC
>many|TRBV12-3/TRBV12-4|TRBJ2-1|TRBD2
CASSLKAGGQNEQFF
TGTGCCAGCAGTTTAAAAGCGGGGGGACAGAATGAGCAGTTCTTC
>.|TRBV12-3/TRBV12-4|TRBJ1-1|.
CASSLYWGQNTEAFF
TGTGCCAGCAGTTTATATTGGGGACAGAACACTGAAGCTTTCTTT
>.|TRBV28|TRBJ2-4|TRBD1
CASRPTGGAAKNIQYF
TGTGCCAGCAGGCCTACAGGGGGCGCCGCCAAAAACATTCAGTACTTC
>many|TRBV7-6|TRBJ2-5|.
CASSGTQETQYF
TGTGCCAGCAGCGGTACTCAAGAGACCCAGTACTTC
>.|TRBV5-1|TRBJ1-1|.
CASSLTSGYTEAFF
TGCGCCAGCAGCCTCACCTCAGGGTACACTGAAGCTTTCTTT
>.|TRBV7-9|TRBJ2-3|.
CASSRDTVTDTQYF
TGTGCCAGCAGCCGGGACACCGTCACAGATACGCAGTATTTT
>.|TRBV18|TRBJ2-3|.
CASSPPPLADTQYF
TGTGCCAGCTCACCCCCTCCCCTCGCAGATACGCAGTATTTT
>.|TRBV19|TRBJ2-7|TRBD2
CVARRGLAGTYEQYF
TGTGTCGCAAGAAGGGGGCTAGCGGGAACCTACGAGCAGTACTTC
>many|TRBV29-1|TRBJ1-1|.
CSVEVSPDTEAFF
TGCAGCGTTGAAGTTAGCCCGGACACTGAAGCTTTCTTT
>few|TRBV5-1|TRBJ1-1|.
CASSLEHPGVTEAFF
TGCGCCAGCAGCTTGGAGCACCCCGGGGTCACTGAAGCTTTCTTT
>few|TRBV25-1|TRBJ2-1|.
CASSYGWGPLGNEQFF
TGTGCCAGCAGTTATGGGTGGGGACCTCTGGGCAATGAGCAGTTCTTC
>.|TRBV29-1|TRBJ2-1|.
CSVDGQSSYNEQFF
TGCAGCGTTGACGGACAGAGCTCCTACAATGAGCAGTTCTTC
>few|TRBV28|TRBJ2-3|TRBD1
CASSFPPGTEFSTDTQYF
TGTGCCAGCAGCTTTCCGCCCGGGACAGAGTTTAGCACAGATACGCAGTATTTT
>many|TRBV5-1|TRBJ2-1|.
CASSSAMLRNEQFF
TGCGCCAGCAGCTCTGCGATGTTACGGAATGAGCAGTTCTTC
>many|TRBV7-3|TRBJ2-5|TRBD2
CASSTARSSGRGAETQYF
TGTGCCAGCAGCACAGCTCGGAGTAGCGGGAGGGGAGCGGAGACCCAGTACTTC
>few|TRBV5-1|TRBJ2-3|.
CASSLNGRYTDTQYF
TGCGCCAGCAGCTTGAACGGGCGCTACACAGATACGCAGTATTTT
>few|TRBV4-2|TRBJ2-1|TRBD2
CASSQETSGIREQFF
TGTGCCAGCAGCCAAGAGACTAGCGGGATAAGGGAGCAGTTCTTC